This entry features one TCR beta chain sequence. Its target antigen remains unknown. No much larger clone exists at a distance of one base, and base qualities are not known. The data belong to a study of TIL therapy for anti-PD-1-resistant metastatic lung cancer (dated by TCRdb to the early 2020s). Turning to the overall study: Tumors were harvested prior to any PD-1/PD-L1 blockade, after which nivolumab was administered to patients, and lymphodepletion, expanded TIL infusion and IL-2 were given to patients who progressed. Enrolled patients had a median age of 54 years (range about 38-75) and a median tumor PD-L1 proportion score of around 5.9%. Most of the cohort had lung adenocarcinoma, a handful of tumors were EGFR-mutant and two were ALK-rearranged, and half of the patients were current or former smokers. A median non-synonymous tumor mutation burden of under 1.9 mutations per megabase was determined across the cohort by whole-exome sequencing. T cell receptor beta sequencing of tumor and peripheral blood was used to follow clonotypes across the tumor, the expanded TIL product and serial blood samples. What the work shows at the level of the full study, not this receptor alone: Infused TIL clonotypes partially replaced the baseline peripheral repertoire then decayed over months, with no apparent association between persistence and response. The study protocol defined all tumor marker inferences as exploratory. Generalizability was limited because the cohort was highly selected, with more treatment-naive, never-smoker and oncogene-addicted patients included than is typical.

The germline V gene provides CDR1 SNHLY and CDR2 FYNNEI. The CDR3 numbers 15 residues from cysteine through phenylalanine. Left in the record is the CDR3 DNA by itself, 45 bases read in frame from the first base. Germline trimming: 4 bases from V, 8 bases from J; junction bases outside gene matches: 11. The immunoSEQ v3 hsTCRB kit was used to amplify TCR beta CDR3 regions from genomic DNA through bias-controlled multiplex PCR. TCR libraries were sequenced on an Illumina NextSeq 500 to 2 million or so read pairs for survey level or roughly 5-6.5 million for deep level. Turning to the authors' computational methods: The immunoSEQ Analyzer software assigned V, D and J genes, filtered out non-productive sequences, and reported clonality. To compare repertoires between infused TIL and blood, productive Simpson clonality was used along with the Morisita overlap index of productive TRB rearrangements. The absolute count of a clonotype in blood was estimated by multiplying the lymphocyte count by the CD3+ fraction and by the productive frequency of the clone. In its TCRdb copy, this immuneACCESS table keeps in-frame sequences only and misses some clones. Where compared with another copy, unresolved V genes explain less than half of these, and the others have no known cause. That table furnishes V, J and clone size, whereas the DNA furnished D and trimming. The sample table lists about 59,000 clones, around 70% of them with a count of one. The ten largest clones capture less than 2% of the sample.

The time point label for this specimen denotes: pre-treatment sample, taken before nivolumab and TIL therapy. Adults with stage 4 NSCLC were enrolled in a dual-center phase I trial from October 2017 to early 2020. Samples came from a single-arm, open-label phase I trial of tumor-infiltrating lymphocyte therapy with nivolumab in advanced non-small cell lung cancer. Blood mononuclear cells from EDTA tubes were isolated by Ficoll gradient, snap-frozen as pellets, and DNA was extracted with a Qiagen mini-prep kit. The sequence was obtained from a person aged 25-80 years with non-small cell lung cancer. The chain uses TRBV2 and TRBJ1-2, with 9 bases matching TRBD1. This specimen consisted of blood, obtained at baseline. Here the CDR3 is given as CASSGRTGQGRGYTF. The DNA reads as follows: TGTGCCAGCAGTGGGCGAACGGGACAGGGTCGGGGCTACACCTTC.